A selection of T cell receptor beta chains follows, all from one sample in a study of beta chain features in type 1 diabetes. Some clones are missing from TCRdb's copy, which holds only in-frame ones; the method was immunoSEQ multiplex PCR. The sample includes 550,000 to 850,000 clones, roughly 13% of them seen just once. Sequencing was carried out using naive CD4+ T cells from blood. These receptors all stem from a man aged 18 to 30 with type 1 diabetes. Each CDR3 is given with its conserved first and last residue. The D gene is left open where the match is weak. Clone size appears in some rows only: once, few, many, or a class for an expanded clone.

j_gene	v_gene	d_gene	abundance	CDR3nt	CDR3aa
TRBJ1-1	TRBV20-1	.	.	TGCAGTGCTGTTGTGGCTGAAGCTTTCTTT	CSAVVAEAFF
TRBJ2-3	TRBV2	.	few	TGTGCCGGAAGTCAACGCCCGGATACGCAGTATTTT	CAGSQRPDTQYF
TRBJ1-1	TRBV19	TRBD1	few	TGTGCCTCCGACAGGGGGTTAGTGACAGTGAACACTGAAGCTTTCTTT	CASDRGLVTVNTEAFF
TRBJ2-7	TRBV14	TRBD1	.	TGTGCCAGCAGCTCCCACACCCGACAGGGATACTACGAGCAGTACTTC	CASSSHTRQGYYEQYF
TRBJ1-1	TRBV13	.	few	TGTGCCAGCAGCTTCGGGACGGCGAACACTGAAGCTTTCTTT	CASSFGTANTEAFF
TRBJ2-1	TRBV30	.	few	TGTGCCTGGAGTGTCCTACCCGGGGAGCAGTTCTTC	CAWSVLPGEQFF
TRBJ2-5	TRBV30	.	.	TGTGCCTGGACCCCGGCGGAGACCCAGTACTTC	CAWTPAETQYF
TRBJ2-5	TRBV10-3	.	few	TGTGCCATCAGTCCCGGACAGGCGGGAGAAGAGACCCAGTACTTC	CAISPGQAGEETQYF
TRBJ2-1	TRBV7-4	TRBD1	few	TGTGCCAGCAGCTTCCCGGGACAGGGGCACTCCTACAATGAGCAGTTCTTC	CASSFPGQGHSYNEQFF
TRBJ2-7	TRBV28	.	.	TGTGCCAGCAGCCCCCCCGGCTCCTACGAGCAGTACTTC	CASSPPGSYEQYF
TRBJ2-2	TRBV7-2	TRBD2	few	TGTGCCAGCAGCCCCAGGACTAGCCCCACCGGGGAGCTGTTTTTT	CASSPRTSPTGELFF
TRBJ2-1	TRBV10-3	.	.	TGTGCCATCAGTGGGTCGGTGGATGAGCAGTTCTTC	CAISGSVDEQFF
TRBJ2-7	TRBV5-4	.	.	TGTGCCAGCAGCCACTTATCGGGACGATGGTCCTACGAGCAGTACTTC	CASSHLSGRWSYEQYF
TRBJ1-4	TRBV7-9	TRBD1	few	TGTGCCAGCAGCGCAACCGGGACAGCTAATGAAAAACTGTTTTTT	CASSATGTANEKLFF
TRBJ1-5	TRBV2	.	few	TGTGCCAGCAGTGGCGGGGGTCAGCCCCAGCATTTT	CASSGGGQPQHF
TRBJ2-6	TRBV25-1	.	.	TGTGCCAGCAGTGAGGCAGGGGTACTAGCTGGGGCCAACGTCCTGACTTTC	CASSEAGVLAGANVLTF
TRBJ2-2	TRBV30	.	few	TGTGCCCTGACCCTTGGAGGGCTGGTCGGGGAGCTGTTTTTT	CALTLGGLVGELFF
TRBJ1-1	TRBV10-3	TRBD1	few	TGTGCCATCAGTGTGGACAGGGGCCTGAACACTGAAGCTTTCTTT	CAISVDRGLNTEAFF
TRBJ1-2	TRBV7-2	.	few	TGTGCCAGCAGCCCGAGTGTTAACTATGGCTACACCTTC	CASSPSVNYGYTF
TRBJ1-2	TRBV15	.	.	TGTGCCACCAGCAAGGGGGAAAGGGGTAGAGGCTACACCTTC	CATSKGERGRGYTF
TRBJ1-1	TRBV18	.	few	TGTGCCAGCTCACCACCGGAACAGGGAGGCACTGAAGCTTTCTTT	CASSPPEQGGTEAFF
TRBJ2-3	TRBV29-1	.	.	TGCAGCGGATCAACCAAATCGGCTCGTTGGGCAGATACGCAGTATTTT	CSGSTKSARWADTQYF
TRBJ2-1	TRBV29-1	TRBD2	.	TGCAGCGTTAATTGGCGGGGGGGCAACAATGAGCAGTTCTTC	CSVNWRGGNNEQFF
TRBJ2-1	TRBV27	.	once	TGTGCCAGCCGCGAGGGGGACACCCGGTGGAATGAGCAGTTCTTC	CASREGDTRWNEQFF
TRBJ2-3	TRBV11-2	.	few	TGTGCCAGCAGCTTAATTGGCAGGGGAGTCACAGATACGCAGTATTTT	CASSLIGRGVTDTQYF
TRBJ1-5	TRBV5-1	.	.	TGCGCCAGCAGCTTGGACGGCAACAATCAGCCCCAGCATTTT	CASSLDGNNQPQHF
TRBJ1-2	TRBV20-1	.	few	TGCAGTGCTAGTAGCAACTATGGCTACACCTTC	CSASSNYGYTF